This T cell receptor beta chain was recorded in a study of tumor-infiltrating lymphocytes in primary liver carcinoma. In the study overall: These were node-negative, non-metastatic T1-T3 tumors of roughly 4 to 10 cm.

Of note for this clonotype: Its target is unknown. Likely a read error: the CDR3 ends without its conserved phenylalanine or tryptophan.

From around 520 ng of total RNA, TCR beta-specific cDNA was reverse-transcribed using a constant-region primer. The TCR beta library was amplified through three nested multiplex PCR rounds in a modified ARM-PCR procedure. The first two PCR rounds, roughly 9 cycles each, used TRBV1-TRBV30 forward primers and a C-beta reverse primer. TCRdb re-called the multiplex PCR reads through MiXCR, storing one row per CDR3 protein. The data show 75,000 to 80,000 distinct CDR3 sequences, 69% seen once. Without any cell sorting, roughly 18-30 mg of bulk tissue yielded co-extracted RNA and DNA. Patients diagnosed with primary liver carcinoma received treatment through surgical resection. Study outcomes and limitations: Significantly larger top-250-clone fractions were found in tumors than in blood (p = 0.039). Tumor region pairs overlapped more than did tumor-adjacent and tumor-blood pairs.

Germline lookup yields CDR1 MNHNY and CDR2 SVGAGI (reference sequence). This CDR3 has 14 residues. The sequence derives from a man aged 35-49 years with primary liver carcinoma and hepatitis B virus infection. The specimen sequenced was tumor-adjacent normal liver tissue. The gene calls are TRBV6-6 and TRBJ2-7, with D possibly TRBD1 on 5 matching bases. This CDR3 is CASSDSGRVYGQYS. The CDR3 nucleotides read TGTGCCAGCAGTGATTCAGGCAGGGTCTACGGGCAGTACTCG.